This T cell receptor (beta chain) was documented in a study of T cell responses to AZD1222 COVID-19 vaccine (dated by TCRdb to about 2021). Concerning the study at large: Because spike-specific TCR depth and breadth did not differ between the two schedules, AZD1222 recipients who got a second dose at roughly 4 weeks were pooled with those who got a second dose at roughly 12 weeks. Trial participants were enrolled by age into subgroups of 18-55, 56-69 and 70-plus years, and about 150, 27 and 61 TCR-sequenced participants, respectively, were included in these subgroups. TCR sequencing covered fewer than 250 trial participants: 200 to 220 given two doses of AZD1222 and 26 given two doses of MenACWY control vaccine. Beyond this particular receptor, the publication reports: Because no day 14 peak-response samples were available, the repertoires could be characterized only after the peak T cell response. Participants were mostly white British, with more females than males. The authors suggested clonal diversity may have been underestimated. The vaccine-associated CD4 TCRs covered the entire spike protein, and the dominant responses fell in regions 160-218 and 743-854. The 56-69-year group was small, and its depth increase did not reach significance, likely because of low power. Conclusions about previously exposed vaccinees are limited because only six or seven AZD1222 recipients were SARS-CoV-2 seropositive at baseline. Reportedly, close to half of the unique spike-specific TCRs recognized epitopes lying outside the regions that are mutated in the B.1.351 and B.1.1.7 variants. After two AZD1222 doses, spike-specific TCR breadth and depth were significantly higher than at day 0 and than in MenACWY recipients.

Sample time point, as interpreted from the label and publication: baseline before first vaccination. Vaccinee samples were obtained from the UK trials COV001 and COV002, which included a single-blind randomized controlled phase 2/3 trial of AZD1222 (ChAdOx1 nCoV-19) in healthy adults. For TCRbeta chain sequencing, PBMC samples from trial participants were taken at day 0 and at day 28 after the second dose. The CDR3 regions of human TCRbeta chains were subjected to immunosequencing. Under the source paper's analysis protocol: Repertoire TCRs were checked for matches against a reference library of SARS-CoV-2-specific TCRs that had been generated using the MIRA antigen-specificity platform. Breadth was defined as the fraction of unique TCRs that were SARS-CoV-2-associated, and depth was defined as the fraction of total T cells that were SARS-CoV-2-associated. Using the MIRA data, every spike-specific TCR was mapped to the spike region that the TCR reacted to and assigned to either a CD4 or a CD8 class. Log10-transformed breadth and depth values were compared by one-way ANOVA with Sidak's multiple comparisons tests. TCRdb retrieved this table from immuneACCESS and kept in-frame rearrangements only. Not all clones are present; in checked studies, unresolved V genes account for under half, and no reason is known for the remainder. V, J and clone size reflect that table, while D and trimming were determined from the DNA. The sample table holds about 68,000 clones, of which 80% were seen once. The ten largest clones add up to roughly 12% of the sample.

The V and J ends are trimmed by 10 bases and 7 bases, leaving 14 bases between them. The CDR3 contains 12 residues, cysteine and phenylalanine counted. Left in the record is the CDR3 DNA by itself, 36 bases read in frame from the first base. As encoded in the germline V gene, CDR1 is ENHRY while CDR2 is SYGVKD. This clone was seen only once. The antigen this receptor binds is unknown. Base qualities are not provided; no much larger clone lies one nucleotide away. This clonotype was sampled from an adult in good health. The rearrangement combines TRBV10-3 with TRBJ2-1, with the D assignment possibly TRBD1 or TRBD2, given 6 matching bases for each. Sequences were derived from peripheral blood, sampled on day 0 of AZD1222 vaccination. The nucleotides are TGTGCCAGCGGGGACACCGAAAATGAGCAGTTCTTC. Translation gives CASGDTENEQFF.